The 18 T cell receptor beta chains below were found in one sample sequenced in a study of T cells after yellow fever vaccination. TCRdb redid the calling of the 5' RACE reads with MiXCR, one entry per CDR3 protein. The data show about 320,000 distinct CDR3 sequences, with 4% to 5.5% seen just once and roughly 19% held by the top ten. The sequences come from PBMCs, collected 15 days after the yellow fever booster vaccination. The receptors were sampled from a man between 18 and 35 years old who received the YFV17D yellow fever vaccine.

There are a few counts of this clonotype. This rearrangement joins TRBV7-9 to TRBJ2-3; D perhaps matches TRBD1 (6 bases). Germline assignment: CDR1 SEHNR and CDR2 FQNEAQ (reference sequence). The V and J ends lost 5 bases and 2 bases respectively, with 17 bases between them. This CDR3 is 16 amino acids long. In DNA, the CDR3 is TGTGCCAGCAGCCCCCCCCCAGGGGCTACCACAGATACGCAGTATTTT. This sequence encodes CASSPPPGATTDTQYF.

As concerns this clonotype: Its ends do not fully match the called genes, so a read error is possible. The chain uses TRBV7-7 and TRBJ2-1; D gene uncertain. The CDR3 contains 13 residues. Germline V lookup: CDR1 SSHAT, CDR2 FNYEAQ (reference sequence). The DNA for the CDR3 is TGTGCTAGCAGCCGACGCTCCTACAATGAGCAGTTCTTC. Its protein product is CASSRRSYNEQFF. Looking up the rest from reference TRBV7-7 and TRBJ2-1 gives the full variable domain: GAGVSQSPRYKVTKRGQDVTLRCDPISSHATLYWYQQALGQGPEFLTYFNYEAQPDKSGLPSDRFSAERPEGSISTLTIQRTEQRDSAMYRCASSRRSYNEQFFGPGTRLTVL.

This rearrangement joins TRBV19 to TRBJ1-5, with D possibly matching TRBD1 (6 bases). CDR1 and CDR2 from the germline V gene are LNHDA and SQIVND (reference sequence). The CDR3 covers 12 residues. V was clipped by 11 bases and J by 5 bases, with 13 bases between them. The chain's CDR3 is CAGGKGDQPQHF. The CDR3 coding sequence is TGTGCCGGAGGTAAGGGGGATCAGCCCCAGCATTTT.

With regard to this clonotype: Being one base from a much bigger clone, this may be a read error. The chain combines TRBV6-6 with TRBJ2-6; D is uncertain. Trimming removed 5 bases at V and 4 bases at J, with 12 bases between. This CDR3 is 15 amino acids long. CDR1 is MNHNY, CDR2 SVGAGI, per germline (reference sequence). In nucleotides, the CDR3 is TGTGCCAGCAGTGCAAGGCAATCCGGGGCCAACGTCCTGACTTTC. Its translation is CASSARQSGANVLTF.

The gene calls are TRBV5-1 and TRBJ2-4, with 8 bases matching TRBD1. Germline CDR1 is SGHRS and CDR2 is YFSETQ. Germline trimming cut 4 bases from V and 7 bases from J; bases unmatched to any gene: 19. This CDR3 comprises 18 residues. The CDR3 DNA reads as TGCGCCAGCAGCCCTGGGGCAGGGGGCGGAAATTTTAGGAACATTCAGTACTTC. Translated: CASSPGAGGGNFRNIQYF.

This clonotype was observed many times. The rearrangement uses TRBV7-2 and TRBJ2-7; D perhaps matches TRBD2 (5 bases). The CDR3 is 15 residues long. The V end was cut by 1 base, the J end by 3 bases, with 13 bases between. From germline, CDR1 is SGHTA and CDR2 FQGNSA. The CDR3 nucleotides read TGTGCCAGCAGCTTAGAAAGCCACCGGGGCTACGAGCAGTACTTC. Translation: CASSLESHRGYEQYF.

J is TRBJ1-4 and V is TRBV5-4, with a tentative D call TRBD1 (6 bases). Trimming removed 1 base from V and 5 bases from J, with 12 bases in between. The CDR3 consists of 15 residues. Germline-derived CDR1 and CDR2 are SGHNT and YYREEE (reference sequence). The CDR3 loop reads CASSLTGQRNEKLFF. The DNA of the CDR3 is TGTGCCAGCAGCTTGACAGGACAGAGAAATGAAAAACTGTTTTTT.

The CDR3 protein is CASPYLAGGYEQYF. The CDR3 nucleotides read TGTGCCAGCCCTTATCTAGCGGGGGGTTACGAGCAGTACTTC. J is TRBJ2-7 and V is TRBV27, with 11 positions matching TRBD2. This CDR3 has 14 amino acids. The germline V gene encodes CDR1 MNHEY and CDR2 SMNVEV (reference sequence). J was trimmed by 4 bases and V by 8 bases; bases with no gene match: 7.

This chain joins TRBV7-2 and TRBJ2-1; D is ambiguous. V was clipped by 5 bases and J by 10 bases, with 15 bases between them. CDR1 and CDR2 (germline): SGHTA, FQGNSA. The CDR3 has 13 amino acids. In nucleotides, the CDR3 is TGTGCCAGCAGCACCTATGAGGTCAGGGAGCAGTTCTTC. Translating it yields CASSTYEVREQFF. The whole variable domain, filled in from reference TRBV7-2 and TRBJ2-1, reads GAGVSQSPSNKVTEKGKDVELRCDPISGHTALYWYRQSLGQGLEFLIYFQGNSAPDKSGLPSDRFSAERTGGSVSTLTIQRTQQEDSAVYLCASSTYEVREQFFGPGTRLTVL.

This clonotype was observed a few times. DNA for the CDR3: TGTGCCAGCAGCCAAGAAGGGTTTGTCACAGATACGCAGTATTTT. Amino acids: CASSQEGFVTDTQYF. This chain links TRBV4-2 with TRBJ2-3; D is uncertain. In germline, CDR1 is LGHNA, CDR2 YNFKEQ. Between the trimmed V and J ends, which lost 0 bases and 2 bases, there was a span of 9 bases. The CDR3 runs to 15 residues.

The chain links TRBV12-3 or TRBV12-4 to TRBJ1-5; D remains unclear. Between the trimmed V and J ends, which lost 1 base and 7 bases, there was a span of 8 bases. The CDR3 has 13 residues. CDR3 sequence: CASSLVLGQPQHF. The CDR3 DNA reads TGTGCCAGCAGTTTAGTGTTAGGACAGCCCCAGCATTTT.

The chain uses TRBV19 and TRBJ1-2; TRBD1 might be the D (5 bases). Per the germline V gene, CDR1 is LNHDA and CDR2 is SQIVND (reference sequence). Trimming cost V 8 bases and J 0 bases, with 13 bases left between them. The CDR3 is made up of 14 amino acids. CDR3 residues: CASAQGLANYGYTF. The CDR3 DNA reads as TGTGCCAGTGCCCAGGGACTAGCTAACTATGGCTACACCTTC.

In its sample, this clonotype was seen many times. This chain uses TRBV10-3 with TRBJ1-5; TRBD1 matches at 10 bases. CDR1 is ENHRY, CDR2 SYGVKD, per germline. The CDR3 covers 14 residues. The V segment lost 7 bases and the J segment 7 bases; nucleotides outside the gene matches: 7. CDR3 in DNA: TGTGCCATCAAAGAGACAGGGGGCGACCAGCCCCAGCATTTT. Its protein is CAIKETGGDQPQHF.

This clonotype was counted at least ten times. The chain uses TRBV12-3 or TRBV12-4 and TRBJ2-5; a weak D match, TRBD2 (5 bases). The CDR3 has 14 amino acids. V lost 4 bases and J 2 bases, leaving 11 bases between the germline ends. The CDR3: CASSYSLVQETQYF. The DNA of the CDR3 is TGTGCCAGCAGTTATTCACTAGTACAAGAGACCCAGTACTTC.

This clonotype was detected ten times or more. V usage is TRBV18 and J usage is TRBJ2-3; TRBD1 matches 8 bases. The ends lost 3 bases at V and 5 bases at J; junction bases unmatched: 1. Germline V lookup: CDR1 KGHSH, CDR2 LQKENI. This CDR3 spans 13 amino acids. CDR3 loop: CASSPDREDTQYF. The CDR3 nucleotides are TGTGCCAGCTCACCGGACAGGGAAGATACGCAGTATTTT.

This clonotype was seen ten or more times. This sequence joins TRBV20-1 and TRBJ2-7; TRBD2 matches 11 bases. This CDR3 region has 14 residues. CDR1 and CDR2 from the germline V gene are DFQATT and SNEGSKA (reference sequence). The junction had 4 bases not matched to a gene; V was cut back by 3 bases and J by 3 bases. Here the CDR3 reads CSARGTSGVYEQYF. The DNA of the CDR3 is TGCAGTGCTAGGGGGACTAGCGGAGTCTACGAGCAGTACTTC.

The gene calls are TRBV7-9 and TRBJ1-2; 10 bases match TRBD1. Germline assignment: CDR1 SEHNR and CDR2 FQNEAQ (reference sequence). The CDR3 is made up of 16 amino acids. The V and J ends lost 5 bases and 2 bases, in that order; junction bases with no gene match: 8. The CDR3 loop is CASSPMGQGKNYGYTF. In DNA, the CDR3 is TGTGCCAGCAGCCCCATGGGACAGGGGAAAAACTATGGCTACACCTTC.

This clonotype was counted many times. The chain joins TRBV5-1 to TRBJ2-2; D is unresolved. Germline lookup yields CDR1 SGHRS and CDR2 YFSETQ. Trimming took off 7 bases at V and 0 bases at J, with 10 bases between the two ends. The CDR3 loop spans 14 amino acids. The CDR3 here is CASSAGPNTGELFF. In DNA form, the CDR3 reads TGCGCCAGCTCGGCCGGTCCGAACACCGGGGAGCTGTTTTTT.